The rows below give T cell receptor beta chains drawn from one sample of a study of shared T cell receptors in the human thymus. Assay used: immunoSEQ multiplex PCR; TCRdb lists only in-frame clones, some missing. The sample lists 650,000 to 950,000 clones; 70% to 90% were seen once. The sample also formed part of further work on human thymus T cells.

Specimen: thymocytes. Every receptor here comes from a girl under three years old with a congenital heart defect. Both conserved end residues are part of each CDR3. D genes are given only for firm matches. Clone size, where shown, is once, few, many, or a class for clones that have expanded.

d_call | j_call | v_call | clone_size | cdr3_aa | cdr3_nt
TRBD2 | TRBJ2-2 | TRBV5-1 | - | CASSPETSGGTGELFF | TGCGCCAGCAGCCCCGAGACTAGCGGGGGCACCGGGGAGCTGTTTTTT
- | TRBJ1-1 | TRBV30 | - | CAWMAGADTEAFF | TGTGCCTGGATGGCAGGGGCGGACACTGAAGCTTTCTTT
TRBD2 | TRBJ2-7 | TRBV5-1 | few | CASSYFGRDEQYF | TGCGCCAGCAGCTACTTCGGGAGGGACGAGCAGTACTTC
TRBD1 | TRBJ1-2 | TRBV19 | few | CASSRNRGTDYGYTF | TGTGCCAGTAGTAGAAACAGGGGAACTGACTATGGCTACACCTTC
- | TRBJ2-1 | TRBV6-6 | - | CASSYSDSEVNEQFF | TGTGCCAGCAGTTACTCGGACAGTGAAGTAAATGAGCAGTTCTTC
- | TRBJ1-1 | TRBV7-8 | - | CASSLDREAFF | TGTGCCAGCAGCTTGGACAGAGAAGCTTTCTTT
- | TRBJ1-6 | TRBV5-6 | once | CASSEGGSPLHF | TGTGCCAGCAGCGAAGGGGGTTCACCCCTCCACTTT
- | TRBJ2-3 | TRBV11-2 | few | CASSWESRTVQDTQYF | TGTGCCAGCAGCTGGGAGAGCCGGACCGTCCAAGATACGCAGTATTTT
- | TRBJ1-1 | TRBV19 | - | CASSIDRWDTSEAFF | TGTGCCAGTAGTATAGATCGGTGGGACACCTCTGAAGCTTTCTTT
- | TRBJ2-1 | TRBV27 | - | CASSLHGGTTYNEQFF | TGTGCCAGCAGTTTACATGGTGGGACAACCTACAATGAGCAGTTCTTC
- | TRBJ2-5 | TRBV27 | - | CASSLSGSVQGQETQYF | TGTGCCAGCAGTTTATCGGGGTCGGTGCAGGGGCAAGAGACCCAGTACTTC
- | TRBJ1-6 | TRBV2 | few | CASLRVPYNSPLHF | TGTGCCAGCCTCAGGGTTCCCTATAATTCACCCCTCCACTTT
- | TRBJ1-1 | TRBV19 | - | CASKEGLMNTEAFF | TGTGCCAGTAAGGAGGGATTGATGAACACTGAAGCTTTCTTT
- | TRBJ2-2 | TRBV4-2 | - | CASSQLQGEDTGELFF | TGTGCCAGCAGCCAATTACAGGGTGAAGACACCGGGGAGCTGTTTTTT
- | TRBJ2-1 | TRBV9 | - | CASSVGGYDRKNEQFF | TGTGCCAGCAGCGTAGGTGGTTATGACAGAAAAAATGAGCAGTTCTTC
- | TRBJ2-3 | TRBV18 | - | CASSPQTLAADTQYF | TGTGCCAGCTCACCACAAACGCTAGCAGCTGATACGCAGTATTTT
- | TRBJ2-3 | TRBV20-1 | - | CSARKRRDQYF | TGCAGTGCTAGAAAGAGGCGGGACCAGTATTTT
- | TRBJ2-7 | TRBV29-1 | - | CSVERGNYEQYF | TGCAGCGTTGAACGGGGGAACTACGAGCAGTACTTC
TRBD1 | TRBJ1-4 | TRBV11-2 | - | CASKLTGGDTNEKLFF | TGTGCCAGCAAACTAACAGGGGGAGATACTAATGAAAAACTGTTTTTT
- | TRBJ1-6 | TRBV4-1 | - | CASSSRGSNGTPLHF | TGCGCCAGCAGCTCTAGGGGGTCCAACGGAACACCCCTCCACTTT
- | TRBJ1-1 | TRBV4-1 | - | CASSQNRQAMNTEAFF | TGCGCCAGCAGCCAAAATCGACAGGCTATGAACACTGAAGCTTTCTTT
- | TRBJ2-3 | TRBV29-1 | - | CNVGKVASTDTQYF | TGCAACGTAGGGAAAGTAGCGAGCACAGATACGCAGTATTTT
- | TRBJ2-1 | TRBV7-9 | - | CARGSLTNEQFF | TGTGCCAGGGGCTCCCTGACCAATGAGCAGTTCTTC
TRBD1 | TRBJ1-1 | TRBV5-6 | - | CASSGDGQGGGDTEAFF | TGTGCCAGCAGCGGGGACGGACAGGGTGGCGGAGACACTGAAGCTTTCTTT
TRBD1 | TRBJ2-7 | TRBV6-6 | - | CASSSPGQGNEQYF | TGTGCCAGCAGTTCCCCAGGACAGGGAAACGAGCAGTACTTC
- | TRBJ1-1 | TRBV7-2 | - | CASSFLQAGWDLRNTEAFF | TGTGCCAGCAGCTTCCTCCAGGCGGGATGGGACCTCAGGAACACTGAAGCTTTCTTT
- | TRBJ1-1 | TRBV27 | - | CASRRMGRAEAFF | TGTGCCAGCAGAAGAATGGGGAGGGCTGAAGCTTTCTTT
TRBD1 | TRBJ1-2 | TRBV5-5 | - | CASSATGGYGYTF | TGTGCCAGCAGCGCGACAGGGGGCTATGGCTACACCTTC
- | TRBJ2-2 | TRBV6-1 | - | CASRGRGEVDGELFF | TGTGCCAGCAGGGGTCGTGGGGAGGTTGACGGGGAGCTGTTTTTT
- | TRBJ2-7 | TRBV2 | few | CASSRGLNYEQYF | TGTGCCAGCAGCAGGGGCTTAAACTACGAGCAGTACTTC
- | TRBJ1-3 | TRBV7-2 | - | CASSLGSVGGNLNRNTIYF | TGTGCCAGCAGCTTAGGATCAGTCGGGGGGAATCTTAATAGAAACACCATATATTTT